A selection of T cell receptor beta chains follows, all from one sample in a study of shared clonotypes between healthy human individuals. Assay: immunoSEQ multiplex PCR; the TCRdb copy retains only in-frame clones and omits some. The table records over a million clones, roughly 74% of them present only once. The specimen sequenced was memory CD4+ T cells from PBMCs. These receptor sequences come from a man between 18 and 29 years old in good health. Some clones in this sample may be carry-over from other donors' samples. The CDR3 runs from the conserved cysteine through the conserved F or W. Fields, in order: D gene, clone size, V gene, J gene, CDR3 protein, CDR3 DNA. D genes are given only for firm matches. Clone size appears in some rows only: once, few, many, or a class for an expanded clone.

NA	NA	TRBV7-9	TRBJ1-2	CASSFGDISNYGYTF	TGTGCCAGCAGCTTCGGGGATATCTCTAACTATGGCTACACCTTC
TRBD1	few	TRBV5-1	TRBJ2-7	CASSYTGETYEQYF	TGCGCCAGCAGCTATACAGGGGAAACCTACGAGCAGTACTTC
NA	NA	TRBV28	TRBJ2-7	CASSPPAGLYEQYF	TGTGCCAGCAGTCCCCCCGCAGGGTTGTACGAGCAGTACTTC
NA	NA	TRBV10-3	TRBJ2-3	CAINRLSTDTQYF	TGTGCCATAAACAGGCTCTCCACAGATACGCAGTATTTT
NA	NA	TRBV11-2	TRBJ2-2	CASSLISGLELFF	TGTGCCAGCAGCTTAATCTCAGGGTTGGAGCTGTTTTTT
TRBD1	once	TRBV7-3	TRBJ2-2	CASSLQGAGTGELFF	TGTGCCAGCAGCTTACAGGGGGCCGGCACCGGGGAGCTGTTTTTT
TRBD2	NA	TRBV2	TRBJ2-1	CASRGATSGRANEQFF	TGTGCCAGCAGGGGGGCGACTAGCGGGAGGGCTAATGAGCAGTTCTTC
NA	NA	TRBV6-1	TRBJ2-1	CASSQGGLGWNEQFF	TGTGCCAGCAGTCAGGGGGGCTTAGGTTGGAATGAGCAGTTCTTC
TRBD2	NA	TRBV11-3	TRBJ2-5	CASSSGLAGGQETQYF	TGTGCCAGCAGCTCTGGACTAGCGGGAGGGCAAGAGACCCAGTACTTC
NA	few	TRBV19	TRBJ1-3	CASRAYSSGNTIYF	TGTGCCAGTAGGGCCTACAGCTCTGGAAACACCATATATTTT
TRBD1	NA	TRBV10-3	TRBJ1-1	CAISESGQGITEAFF	TGTGCCATCAGTGAGTCGGGACAGGGCATCACTGAAGCTTTCTTT
NA	NA	TRBV5-4	TRBJ2-3	CASSLNYYTDTQYF	TGTGCCAGCAGCTTGAACTACTACACAGATACGCAGTATTTT
NA	many	TRBV5-1	TRBJ2-1	CASSLAGNEQFF	TGCGCCAGCAGCTTGGCTGGGAATGAGCAGTTCTTC
TRBD1	NA	TRBV28	TRBJ1-1	CASSPPTGGTEAFF	TGTGCCAGCAGTCCCCCTACAGGGGGGACTGAAGCTTTCTTT
NA	NA	TRBV4-2	TRBJ2-7	CASSRPGTPHEQYF	TGTGCCAGCAGCCGCCCAGGGACTCCCCACGAGCAGTACTTC
NA	NA	TRBV5-4	TRBJ1-1	CASSLIGRRAFF	TGTGCCAGCAGCTTGATCGGGCGGCGGGCTTTCTTT
TRBD2	NA	TRBV27	TRBJ2-3	CASSSLAGGLSDTQYF	TGTGCCAGCAGTTCCCTAGCGGGAGGGTTGTCAGATACGCAGTATTTT
NA	few	TRBV7-2	TRBJ1-2	CASTRPPKDSYGYTF	TGTGCCAGCACCCGGCCTCCTAAGGACAGCTATGGCTACACCTTC
TRBD1	few	TRBV19	TRBJ2-5	CASSIGDRLPQETQYF	TGTGCCAGTAGTATAGGGGACAGGCTCCCCCAAGAGACCCAGTACTTC
NA	NA	TRBV6-1	TRBJ1-1	CATDRSRNTEAFF	TGTGCCACCGACAGGTCGCGGAACACTGAAGCTTTCTTT
NA	NA	TRBV6-1	TRBJ2-3	CASSRDWVDTQYF	TGTGCCAGCAGCCGGGACTGGGTGGATACGCAGTATTTT
NA	NA	TRBV6-4	TRBJ2-6	CASSDSNSGANVLTF	TGTGCCAGCAGTGACTCGAACTCTGGGGCCAACGTCCTGACTTTC
NA	NA	TRBV5-1	TRBJ2-1	CASSLEVTNNEQFF	TGCGCCAGCAGCTTGGAGGTGACCAACAATGAGCAGTTCTTC
TRBD1	NA	TRBV29-1	TRBJ1-2	CSVEVGQGYGYTF	TGCAGCGTTGAAGTAGGACAGGGATATGGCTACACCTTC